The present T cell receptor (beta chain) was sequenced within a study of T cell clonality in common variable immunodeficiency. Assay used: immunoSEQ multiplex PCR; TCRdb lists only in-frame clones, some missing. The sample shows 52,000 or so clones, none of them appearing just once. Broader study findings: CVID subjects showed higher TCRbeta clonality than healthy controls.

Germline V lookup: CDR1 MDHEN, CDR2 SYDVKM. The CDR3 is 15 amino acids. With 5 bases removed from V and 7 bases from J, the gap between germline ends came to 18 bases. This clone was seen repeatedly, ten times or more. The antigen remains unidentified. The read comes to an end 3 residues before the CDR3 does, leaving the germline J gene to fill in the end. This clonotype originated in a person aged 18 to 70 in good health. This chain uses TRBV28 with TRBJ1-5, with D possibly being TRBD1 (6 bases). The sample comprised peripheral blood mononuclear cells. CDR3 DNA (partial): TGTGCCAGCAGTGCCGGGACACTAGAAGGGCAGCCC. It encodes CASSAGTLEGQP. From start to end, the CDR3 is CASSAGTLEGQPQHF.